These 2 T cell receptor beta chains came from one sample sequenced in a study of T-cell reconstitution after alpha-beta-depleted transplantation in children. Unique molecular identifiers were used in preparing the TCRbeta library. From the PCR reads, TCRdb called clonotypes with MiXCR, one entry per CDR3 protein. This sample has some 95,000 distinct CDR3 sequences, with more than 20% found just once. Sequenced material: PBMCs, taken before TCRalphabeta/CD19-depleted stem cell transplant. These receptors were taken from a boy aged 2-15 years with acute lymphoblastic leukemia, due to receive a stem cell transplant.

In this sample, this clonotype turned up a few times. The chain carries TRBV18 and TRBJ2-2; unclear D gene. CDR1 and CDR2 (germline): KGHSH, LQKENI. The V and J ends lost 6 bases and 0 bases respectively, with 23 bases between them. The CDR3 runs to 19 residues. CDR3 DNA: TGTGCCAGCTCGCCATCGGTCCGCGGAGCCCCTACGAACACCGGGGAGCTGTTTTTT. This codes for CASSPSVRGAPTNTGELFF.

The chain links TRBV5-1 to TRBJ2-1; 11 bases fit TRBD2. Looked up from germline, CDR1 is SGHRS and CDR2 is YFSETQ. Trimming took 4 bases from V and 9 from J; bases not matched to a gene: 9. The CDR3 runs to 15 residues. The CDR3 here is CASSVPGLAEGEQFF. CDR3 bases: TGCGCCAGCAGCGTCCCGGGACTAGCGGAGGGTGAGCAGTTCTTC.